These 9 T cell receptor beta chains were sequenced from one sample in a study of shared clonotypes between healthy human individuals. Repertoires were generated with immunoSEQ multiplex PCR, while TCRdb's copy carries only in-frame clones and drops some. This sample has about 700,000 clones; about 74% occur once, and the top ten carry approximately 1.7%. The specimen sequenced was memory CD4+ T cells sorted from blood. Subset given: CD45RA-negative fraction. The receptors come from a woman aged 25 to 45 in good health.

The gene calls are TRBV25-1 and TRBJ2-7; 10 bases fit TRBD2. Trimming removed 2 bases from V and 0 bases from J; junction bases left unmatched: 4. This CDR3 spans 16 amino acids. Germline V gives CDR1 MGHDK, CDR2 SYGVNS. The CDR3: CASSEGVAGGSYEQYF. The CDR3 DNA reads TGTGCCAGCAGTGAAGGGGTAGCGGGAGGCTCCTACGAGCAGTACTTC.

The CDR3 loop reads CAIKGLAGGYEQYF. The CDR3 DNA follows: TGTGCCATCAAGGGACTAGCGGGAGGATACGAGCAGTACTTC. J is TRBJ2-7 and V is TRBV10-3; 15 positions agree with TRBD2. Germline V gene data show CDR1 as ENHRY and CDR2 as SYGVKD. V lost 7 bases to trimming and J lost 4 bases; unmatched junction nucleotides: 2. The CDR3 covers 14 residues.

V usage is TRBV7-8 and J usage is TRBJ1-2; possibly TRBD1 for D (6 bases). Germline V lookup: CDR1 SGHVS, CDR2 FQNEAQ. The CDR3 is made up of 11 amino acids. The germline V and J ends were trimmed by 3 bases and 14 bases, with 13 bases remaining between them. The CDR3 here is CASSFPGAQTF. For the CDR3, the DNA is TGTGCCAGCAGCTTCCCGGGGGCTCAGACCTTC.

The rearrangement joins TRBV5-1 to TRBJ2-1; D not resolved. The V end was cut by 4 bases, the J end by 0 bases, with 11 bases between. The germline CDR1 and CDR2 sequences are SGHRS and YFSETQ. This CDR3 region has 15 residues. The CDR3 is CASSVDTNSYNEQFF. The CDR3 nucleotides are TGCGCCAGCAGCGTCGACACTAACTCCTACAATGAGCAGTTCTTC.

The chain carries TRBV28 and TRBJ1-2, with 7 bases that match TRBD1. V gave up 2 bases and J gave up 2 bases; unmatched junction bases: 17. Per germline, CDR1 MDHEN and CDR2 SYDVKM. This CDR3 region has 19 residues. The chain's CDR3 is CASSLVIMVQGKENYGYTF. CDR3 DNA sequence: TGTGCCAGCAGTTTAGTAATCATGGTACAGGGGAAAGAAAACTATGGCTACACCTTC.

The chain has TRBV19 and TRBJ2-6; possible D gene TRBD2, 5 bases. The CDR3 loop spans 15 amino acids. CDR1 and CDR2 from the germline V gene are LNHDA and SQIVND (reference sequence). Trimming stripped 7 bases from V and 0 bases from J, with 10 bases between. This CDR3 is CASKRFNSGANVLTF. DNA for the CDR3: TGTGCCAGTAAGCGGTTCAACTCTGGGGCCAACGTCCTGACTTTC.

This clone has a single count. This CDR3 is CSAYGHEKLFF. The CDR3 DNA reads as TGCAGTGCTTACGGCCATGAAAAACTGTTTTTT. V gene TRBV20-1 combines with J gene TRBJ1-4; D unresolved. CDR3 length: 11 amino acids. Germline V gene sequence: CDR1 DFQATT, CDR2 SNEGSKA (reference sequence). V lost 5 bases to trimming and J lost 6 bases, with 7 bases between them.

This clone was seen a few times. The chain links TRBV11-2 to TRBJ1-1, with D possibly TRBD1 on 6 matching bases. The CDR3 runs to 15 residues. From germline, CDR1 is SGHAT and CDR2 FQNNGV. V was clipped by 4 bases and J by 11 bases, with 23 bases between them. Written as DNA, the CDR3 is TGTGCCAGCAGCTCCGGATTTGGGGGGCGGGTTGGTGCTTTCTTT. It translates to CASSSGFGGRVGAFF. The full variable domain, completed using reference TRBV11-2 and TRBJ1-1, is EAGVAQSPRYKIIEKRQSVAFWCNPISGHATLYWYQQILGQGPKLLIQFQNNGVVDDSQLPKDRFSAERLKGVDSTLKIQPAKLEDSAVYLCASSSGFGGRVGAFFGQGTRLTVV.

J is TRBJ2-7 and V is TRBV7-2; a possible D gene is TRBD1 (6 bases). V gave up 0 bases and J gave up 7 bases, with 16 bases separating them. The CDR3 runs to 15 residues. Germline V gene data show CDR1 as SGHTA and CDR2 as FQGNSA. In DNA, the CDR3 is TGTGCCAGCAGCTTAGCGCTAGCAGGGGTTGGGGAGCAGTACTTC. It translates to CASSLALAGVGEQYF.